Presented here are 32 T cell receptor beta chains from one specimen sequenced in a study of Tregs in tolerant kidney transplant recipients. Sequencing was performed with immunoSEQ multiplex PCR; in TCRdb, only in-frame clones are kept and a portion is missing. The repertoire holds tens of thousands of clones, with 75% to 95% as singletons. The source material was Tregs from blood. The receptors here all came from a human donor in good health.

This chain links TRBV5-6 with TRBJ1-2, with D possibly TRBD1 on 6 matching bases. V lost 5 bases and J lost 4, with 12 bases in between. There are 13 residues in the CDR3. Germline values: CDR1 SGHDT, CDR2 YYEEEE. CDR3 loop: CASSADSLYGYTF. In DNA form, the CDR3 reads TGTGCCAGCAGTGCGGACAGCCTCTATGGCTACACCTTC.

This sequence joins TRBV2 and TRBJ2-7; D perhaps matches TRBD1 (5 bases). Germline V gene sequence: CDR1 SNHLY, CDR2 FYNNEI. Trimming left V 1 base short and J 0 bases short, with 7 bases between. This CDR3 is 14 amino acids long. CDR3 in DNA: TGTGCCAGCAGTGAAGAGGGGTCCTCCTACGAGCAGTACTTC. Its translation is CASSEEGSSYEQYF.

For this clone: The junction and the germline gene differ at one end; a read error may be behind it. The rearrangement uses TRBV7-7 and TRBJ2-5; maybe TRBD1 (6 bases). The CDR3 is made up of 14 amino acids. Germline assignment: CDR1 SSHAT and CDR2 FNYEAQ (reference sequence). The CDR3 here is CASSLVPQGVTQYF. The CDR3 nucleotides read TGTGCTAGCAGCTTAGTCCCACAGGGCGTGACCCAGTACTTC. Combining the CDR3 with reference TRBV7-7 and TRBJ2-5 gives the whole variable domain GAGVSQSPRYKVTKRGQDVTLRCDPISSHATLYWYQQALGQGPEFLTYFNYEAQPDKSGLPSDRFSAERPEGSISTLTIQRTEQRDSAMYRCASSLVPQGVTQYFGPGTRLLVL.

The CDR3 sequence: CASSGQVHYGYTF. The CDR3 DNA reads as TGCGCCAGCAGCGGGCAGGTCCACTATGGCTACACCTTC. The chain combines TRBV5-1 with TRBJ1-2, with no clear D. The CDR3 consists of 13 residues. V was pared by 4 bases and J by 3 bases, with 10 bases between. The germline gives CDR1 SGHRS, CDR2 YFSETQ.

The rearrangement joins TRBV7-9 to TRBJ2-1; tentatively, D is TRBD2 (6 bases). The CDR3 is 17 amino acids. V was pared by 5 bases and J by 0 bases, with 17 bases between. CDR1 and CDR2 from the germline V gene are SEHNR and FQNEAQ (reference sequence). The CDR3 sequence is CASSPFPYGGSYNEQFF. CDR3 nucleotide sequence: TGTGCCAGCAGCCCCTTCCCTTACGGGGGCTCCTACAATGAGCAGTTCTTC.

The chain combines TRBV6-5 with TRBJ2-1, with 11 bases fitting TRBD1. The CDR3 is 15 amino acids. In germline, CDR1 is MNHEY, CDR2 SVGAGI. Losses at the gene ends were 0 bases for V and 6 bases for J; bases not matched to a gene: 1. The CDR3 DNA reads TGTGCCAGCAGTTACTCAGGGACAGGGGGCAATGAGCAGTTCTTC. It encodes CASSYSGTGGNEQFF.

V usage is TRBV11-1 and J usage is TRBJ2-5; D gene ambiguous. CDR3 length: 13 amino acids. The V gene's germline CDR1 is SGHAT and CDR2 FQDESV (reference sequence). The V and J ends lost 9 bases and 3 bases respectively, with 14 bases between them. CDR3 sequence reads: CASGFTLKETQYF. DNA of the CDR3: TGTGCCAGTGGGTTCACTTTAAAAGAGACCCAGTACTTC.

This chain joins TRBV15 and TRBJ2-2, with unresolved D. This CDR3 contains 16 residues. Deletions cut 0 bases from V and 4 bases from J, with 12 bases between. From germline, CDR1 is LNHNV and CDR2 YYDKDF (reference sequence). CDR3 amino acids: CATSRDSTWGTGELFF. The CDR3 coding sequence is TGTGCCACCAGCAGAGACAGTACTTGGGGCACCGGGGAGCTGTTTTTT.

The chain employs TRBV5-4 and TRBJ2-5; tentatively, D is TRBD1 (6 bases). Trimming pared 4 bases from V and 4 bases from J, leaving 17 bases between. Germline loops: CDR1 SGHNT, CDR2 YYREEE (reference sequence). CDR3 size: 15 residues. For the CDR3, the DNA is TGTGCCAGCAGCACCCCAGGGGCGCGCGGAGAGACCCAGTACTTC. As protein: CASSTPGARGETQYF.

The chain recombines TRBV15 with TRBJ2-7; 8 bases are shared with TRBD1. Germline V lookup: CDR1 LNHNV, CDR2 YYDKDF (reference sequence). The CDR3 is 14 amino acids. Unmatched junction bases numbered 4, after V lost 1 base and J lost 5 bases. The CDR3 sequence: CATSRAQGANEQYF. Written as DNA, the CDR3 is TGTGCCACCAGCAGAGCTCAGGGGGCAAACGAGCAGTACTTC.

CDR3 region: CASSSEGVGSTGELFF. The CDR3 coding sequence is TGCGCCAGCAGCTCCGAGGGCGTGGGGAGCACCGGGGAGCTGTTTTTT. The chain joins TRBV5-1 to TRBJ2-2, with a tentative D call TRBD2 (5 bases). The CDR3 consists of 16 residues. Per the germline V gene, CDR1 is SGHRS and CDR2 is YFSETQ. The V gene lost 3 bases and the J gene lost 4 bases, with 16 bases spanning the gap. Drawing the rest from reference TRBV5-1 and TRBJ2-2, the complete variable domain is KAGVTQTPRYLIKTRGQQVTLSCSPISGHRSVSWYQQTPGQGLQFLFEYFSETQRNKGNFPGRFSGRQFSNSRSEMNVSTLELGDSALYLCASSSEGVGSTGELFFGEGSRLTVL.

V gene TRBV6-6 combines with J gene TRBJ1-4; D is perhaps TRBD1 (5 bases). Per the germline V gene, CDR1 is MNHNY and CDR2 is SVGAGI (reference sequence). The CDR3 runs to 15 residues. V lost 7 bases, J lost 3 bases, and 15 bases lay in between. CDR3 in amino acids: CASTLDGAANEKLFF. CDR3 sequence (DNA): TGTGCCAGCACCCTGGACGGGGCAGCTAATGAAAAACTGTTTTTT.

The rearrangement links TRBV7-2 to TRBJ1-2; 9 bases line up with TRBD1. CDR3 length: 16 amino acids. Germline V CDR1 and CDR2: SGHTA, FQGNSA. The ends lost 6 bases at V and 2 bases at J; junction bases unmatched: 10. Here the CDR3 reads CASSPGQGYSNYGYTF. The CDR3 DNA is TGTGCCAGCAGTCCGGGACAGGGCTATTCCAACTATGGCTACACCTTC.

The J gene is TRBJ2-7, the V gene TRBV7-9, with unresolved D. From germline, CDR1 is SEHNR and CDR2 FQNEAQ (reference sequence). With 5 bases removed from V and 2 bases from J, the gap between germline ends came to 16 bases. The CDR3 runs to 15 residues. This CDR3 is CASSPDERGPYEQYF. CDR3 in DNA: TGTGCCAGCAGCCCCGACGAGAGAGGTCCCTACGAGCAGTACTTC.

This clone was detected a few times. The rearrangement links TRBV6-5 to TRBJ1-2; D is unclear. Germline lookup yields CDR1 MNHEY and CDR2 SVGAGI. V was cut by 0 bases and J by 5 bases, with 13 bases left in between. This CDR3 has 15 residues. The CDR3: CASSYSTAGRYGYTF. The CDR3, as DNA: TGTGCCAGCAGTTACTCGACGGCAGGCAGATATGGCTACACCTTC.

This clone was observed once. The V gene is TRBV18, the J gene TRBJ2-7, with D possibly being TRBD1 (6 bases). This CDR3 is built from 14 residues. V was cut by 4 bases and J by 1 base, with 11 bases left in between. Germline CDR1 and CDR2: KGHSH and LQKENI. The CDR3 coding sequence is TGTGCCAGCTCACAAACAGGGATTTCCTACGAGCAGTACTTC. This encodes CASSQTGISYEQYF.

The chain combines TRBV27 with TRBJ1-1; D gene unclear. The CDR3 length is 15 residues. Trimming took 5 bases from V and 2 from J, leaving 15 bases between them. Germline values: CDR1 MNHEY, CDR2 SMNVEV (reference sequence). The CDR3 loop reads CASSTLRVTNTEAFF. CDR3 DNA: TGTGCCAGCAGTACCCTCCGGGTCACCAACACTGAAGCTTTCTTT.

In DNA, the CDR3 is TGTGCCTGGAGCGGACAGGGACGATACTACAATGAGCAGTTCTTC. Its translation: CAWSGQGRYYNEQFF. The rearrangement links TRBV30 to TRBJ2-1, with 8 bases fitting TRBD1. Germline-derived CDR1 and CDR2 are GTSNPN and SVGIG (reference sequence). The V segment lost 3 bases and the J segment 3 bases; nucleotides outside the gene matches: 7. This CDR3 is 15 amino acids long.

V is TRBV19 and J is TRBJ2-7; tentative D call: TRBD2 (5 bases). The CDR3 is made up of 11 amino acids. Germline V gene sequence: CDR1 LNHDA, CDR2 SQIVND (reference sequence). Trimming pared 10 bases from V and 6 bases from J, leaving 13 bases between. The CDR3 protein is CATRGMGEQYF. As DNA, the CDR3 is TGTGCCACCAGAGGGATGGGCGAGCAGTACTTC.

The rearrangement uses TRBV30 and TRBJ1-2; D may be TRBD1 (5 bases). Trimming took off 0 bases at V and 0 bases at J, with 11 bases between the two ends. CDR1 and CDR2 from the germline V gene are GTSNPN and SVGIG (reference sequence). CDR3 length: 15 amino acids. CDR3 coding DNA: TGTGCCTGGAGTGTTCGGACACCTGCTAACTATGGCTACACCTTC. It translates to CAWSVRTPANYGYTF.

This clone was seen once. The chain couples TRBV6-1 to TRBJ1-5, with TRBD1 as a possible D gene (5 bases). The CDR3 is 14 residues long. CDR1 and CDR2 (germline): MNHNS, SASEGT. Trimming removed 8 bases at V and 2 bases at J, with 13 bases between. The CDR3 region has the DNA TGTGCCAGCGGTCAGGGATTTGGCAATCAGCCCCAGCATTTT. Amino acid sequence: CASGQGFGNQPQHF.

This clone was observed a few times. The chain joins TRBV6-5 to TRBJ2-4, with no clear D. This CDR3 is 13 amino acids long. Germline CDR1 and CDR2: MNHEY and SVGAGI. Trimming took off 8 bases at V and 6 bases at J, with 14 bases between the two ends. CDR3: CASRRWQLNIQYF. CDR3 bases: TGTGCCAGCCGCAGGTGGCAGCTAAACATTCAGTACTTC.

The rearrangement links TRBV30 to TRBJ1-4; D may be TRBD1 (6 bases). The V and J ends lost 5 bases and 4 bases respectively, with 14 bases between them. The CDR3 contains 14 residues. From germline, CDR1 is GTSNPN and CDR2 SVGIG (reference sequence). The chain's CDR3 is CAWGGRVGNEKLFF. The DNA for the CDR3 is TGTGCCTGGGGGGGCAGGGTCGGTAATGAAAAACTGTTTTTT.

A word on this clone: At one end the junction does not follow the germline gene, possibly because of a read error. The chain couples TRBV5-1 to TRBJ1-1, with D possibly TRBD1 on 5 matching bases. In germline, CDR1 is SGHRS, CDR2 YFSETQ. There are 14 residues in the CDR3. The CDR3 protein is CASGFLGLDTEAFF. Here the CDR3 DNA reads TGCGCCAGCGGCTTTTTGGGACTCGACACTGAAGCTTTCTTT.

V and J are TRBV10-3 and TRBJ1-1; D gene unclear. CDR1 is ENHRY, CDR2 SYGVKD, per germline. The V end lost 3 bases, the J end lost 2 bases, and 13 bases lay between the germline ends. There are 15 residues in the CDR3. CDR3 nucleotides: TGTGCCATCAGTGACTCGACTAAGGGCAACACTGAAGCTTTCTTT. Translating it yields CAISDSTKGNTEAFF.

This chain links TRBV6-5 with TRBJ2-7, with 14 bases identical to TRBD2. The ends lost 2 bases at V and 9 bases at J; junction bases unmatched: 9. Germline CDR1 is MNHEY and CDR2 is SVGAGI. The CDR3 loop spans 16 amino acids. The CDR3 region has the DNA TGTGCCAGCAGTTACCCGACTAGCGGGAGGGCCGGAGTGCAGTACTTC. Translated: CASSYPTSGRAGVQYF.

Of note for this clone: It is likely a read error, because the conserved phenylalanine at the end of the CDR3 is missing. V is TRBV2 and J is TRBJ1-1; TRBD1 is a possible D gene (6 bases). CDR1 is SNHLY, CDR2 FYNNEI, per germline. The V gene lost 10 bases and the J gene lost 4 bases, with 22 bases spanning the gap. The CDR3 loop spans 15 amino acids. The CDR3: CAKAGVRRVGTEAFY. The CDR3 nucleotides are TGTGCCAAAGCAGGGGTTAGGAGGGTCGGCACTGAAGCTTTCTAT.

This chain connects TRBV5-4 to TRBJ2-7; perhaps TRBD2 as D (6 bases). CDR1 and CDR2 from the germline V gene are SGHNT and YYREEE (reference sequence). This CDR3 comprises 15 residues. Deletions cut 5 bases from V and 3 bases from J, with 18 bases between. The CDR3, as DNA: TGTGCCAGCAGTCCGACACCGGGGGACCTCTACGAGCAGTACTTC. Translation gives CASSPTPGDLYEQYF.

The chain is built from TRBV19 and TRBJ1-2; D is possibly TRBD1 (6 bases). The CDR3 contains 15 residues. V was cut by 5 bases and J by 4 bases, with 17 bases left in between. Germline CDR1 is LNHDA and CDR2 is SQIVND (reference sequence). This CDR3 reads CASSRQAVLGYGYTF. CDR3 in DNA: TGTGCCAGTAGTCGACAGGCGGTTCTCGGCTATGGCTACACCTTC.

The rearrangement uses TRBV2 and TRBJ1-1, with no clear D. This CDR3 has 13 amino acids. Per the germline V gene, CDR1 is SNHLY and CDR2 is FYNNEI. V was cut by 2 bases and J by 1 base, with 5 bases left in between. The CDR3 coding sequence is TGTGCCAGCAGTGAATGGAGGAACACTGAAGCTTTCTTT. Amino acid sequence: CASSEWRNTEAFF.

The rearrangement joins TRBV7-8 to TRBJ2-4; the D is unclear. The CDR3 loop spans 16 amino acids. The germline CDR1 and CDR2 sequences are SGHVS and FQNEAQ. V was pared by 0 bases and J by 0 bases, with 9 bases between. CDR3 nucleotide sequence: TGTGCCAGCAGCTTAGCGGTCACCCTAGCCAAAAACATTCAGTACTTC. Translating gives CASSLAVTLAKNIQYF.

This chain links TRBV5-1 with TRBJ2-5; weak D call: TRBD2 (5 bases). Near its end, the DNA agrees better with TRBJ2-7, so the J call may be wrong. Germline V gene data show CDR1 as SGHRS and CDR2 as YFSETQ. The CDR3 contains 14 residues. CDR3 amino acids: CASSLTGFGNEQYF. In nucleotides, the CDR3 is TGCGCCAGCAGCTTAACCGGGTTCGGGAACGAGCAGTACTTC.